This TCR beta chain was obtained from a study of tumor-infiltrating lymphocytes in primary liver carcinoma. Across the study: Tumors were staged T1-T3 N0M0 and measured roughly 4.2 to 10 cm across.

Alongside blood RNA obtained from unsorted whole blood, germline DNA was also extracted. The authors made TCR beta cDNA from approximately 500 ng total RNA with a constant-region primer. The TCR beta library was amplified through three nested multiplex PCR rounds in a modified ARM-PCR procedure. It was with TRBV1-TRBV30 forward primers and a C-beta reverse primer that the first two PCR rounds were run, at roughly 11 cycles each. TCRdb called the multiplex PCR reads again in MiXCR, with one record for every CDR3 protein. The table lists approximately 300,000 distinct CDR3 sequences, over 55% of them singletons. This clonotype was counted only a few times. The CDR3 length is 13 residues. Trimming removed 4 bases from V and 9 bases from J, with 15 bases in between. Germline V gene data show CDR1 as SGHRS and CDR2 as YFSETQ.

This sequence originates from a man in his forties or fifties with primary liver carcinoma and hepatitis B virus infection. The material sequenced was peripheral blood. V usage is TRBV5-1 and J usage is TRBJ2-3, with a tentative D call TRBD2 (5 bases). DNA of the CDR3: TGCGCCAGCAGCCCCCAGGACCCGGGGACGCAGTATTTT. It specifies CASSPQDPGTQYF.